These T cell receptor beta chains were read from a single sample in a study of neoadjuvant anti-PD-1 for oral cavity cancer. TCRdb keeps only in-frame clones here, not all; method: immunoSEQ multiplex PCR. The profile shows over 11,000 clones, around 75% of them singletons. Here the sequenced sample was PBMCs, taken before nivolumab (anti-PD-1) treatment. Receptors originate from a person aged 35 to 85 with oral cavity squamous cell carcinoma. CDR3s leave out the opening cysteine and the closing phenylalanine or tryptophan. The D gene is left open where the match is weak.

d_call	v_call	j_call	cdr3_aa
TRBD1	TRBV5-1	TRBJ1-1	ASSKDRGLGNTEAF
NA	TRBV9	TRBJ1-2	ASSSPRGVYGYT
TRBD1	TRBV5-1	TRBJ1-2	ASSIRQGSYGYT
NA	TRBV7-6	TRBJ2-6	ASSSDTNRGTSFSGANVLT
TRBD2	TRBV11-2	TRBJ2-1	ASSRGLASSYNEQF
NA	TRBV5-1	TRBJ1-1	ASSLYQGTSEAF
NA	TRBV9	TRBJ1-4	ASSVGQGNEKLF
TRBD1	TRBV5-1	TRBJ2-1	ASSFSVTGSGEQF
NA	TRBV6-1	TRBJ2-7	ASSMGSPYEQY
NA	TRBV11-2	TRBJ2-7	ASSLAFGGYEQY
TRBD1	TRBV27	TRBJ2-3	ASSYRDRSTDTQY
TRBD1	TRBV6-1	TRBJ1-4	ASSRQGSNEKLF
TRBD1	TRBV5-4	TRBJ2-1	ASRAGQGSGNEQF
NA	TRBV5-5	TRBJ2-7	ASSLTRLYEQY
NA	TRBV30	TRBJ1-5	AWRDIQGVNQPQH
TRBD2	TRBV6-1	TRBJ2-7	ASSEYGGANEQY
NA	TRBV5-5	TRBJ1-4	ASSLEGLANEKLF
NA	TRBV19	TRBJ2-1	ASSLGAYNEQF
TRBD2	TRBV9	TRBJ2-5	ASSNGDYGRETQY
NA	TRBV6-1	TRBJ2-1	ASSEAWRLDSF
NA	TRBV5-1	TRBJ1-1	ASSLRSGEITF
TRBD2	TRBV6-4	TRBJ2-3	ASSAGTSGATDTQY
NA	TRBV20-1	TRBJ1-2	SAIHRYGYT
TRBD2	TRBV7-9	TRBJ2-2	ASSYPLAGVDTGELF
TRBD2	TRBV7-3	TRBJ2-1	ASSPSSGGASEQF
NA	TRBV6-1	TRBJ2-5	ASSAGEWRETQY
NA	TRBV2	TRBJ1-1	ASSESDRMEAF
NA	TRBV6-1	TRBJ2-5	ATFQMETQY
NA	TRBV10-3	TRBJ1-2	ASREGRNYGYT
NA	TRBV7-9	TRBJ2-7	ASSLREEQY
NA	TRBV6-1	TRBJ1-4	ASKGRAKLF
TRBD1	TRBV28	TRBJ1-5	ASLETGPNQPQH
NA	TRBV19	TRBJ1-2	ASSMAPQAGNYGYT
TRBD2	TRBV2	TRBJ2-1	ALTGGNTFYNEQF
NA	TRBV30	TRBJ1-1	AWSVRKNTEAF
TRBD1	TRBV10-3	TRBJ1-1	AISESGTGGDTEAF
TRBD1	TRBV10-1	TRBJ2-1	ASSENRGWYNEQF
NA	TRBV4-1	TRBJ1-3	ASSDIPGNTIY
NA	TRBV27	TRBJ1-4	ASSSYSQNGRAKLF
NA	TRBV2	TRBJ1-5	ASSEQGESNQPQH
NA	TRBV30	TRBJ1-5	AWSPRGLRGNQPQH
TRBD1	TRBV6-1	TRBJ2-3	ASQQGAKDTQY
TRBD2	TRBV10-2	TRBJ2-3	ASWTSGRDTQY
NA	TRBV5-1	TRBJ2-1	ASSLISANNEQF
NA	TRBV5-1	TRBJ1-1	ASSVGGAGARETEAF
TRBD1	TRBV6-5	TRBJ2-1	ASSSGTGAYNEQF
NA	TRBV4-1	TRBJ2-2	ASSQVDLGLGTGELF
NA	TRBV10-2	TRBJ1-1	ASSELGYWTNTEAF
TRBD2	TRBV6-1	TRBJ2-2	ASNLAGGRTGELF
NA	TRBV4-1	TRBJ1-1	ASSHYTRYTEAF